This T cell receptor beta chain is drawn from a study of early T cells in non-severe SARS-CoV-2 infection. The overall study: The sequenced material was bulk RNA from unsorted whole blood, and its chains were unpaired. Broader study findings: The study's VDJdb matching favored anti-spike CD8 responses and missed private and CD4 specificities.

The V gene's germline CDR1 is SGHTA and CDR2 FQGNSA. V gave up 2 bases and J gave up 1 base, with 11 bases separating them. The CDR3 is made up of 15 amino acids. With respect to this clonotype: Antigen specificity is unknown.

Individual cDNA molecules received unique molecular identifiers. TCRdb reprocessed the 5' RACE reads via MiXCR and lists one record per CDR3 protein. The sample yields under 25,000 distinct CDR3 sequences, more than 4% seen once. The sequence derives from an adult who was a healthcare worker with PCR-confirmed SARS-CoV-2 infection or an uninfected control (not recorded which). This chain connects TRBV7-2 to TRBJ2-5; tentative D call: TRBD1 (5 bases). Material: whole blood. The chain's CDR3 is CASSLSSTVQETQYF. The DNA for the CDR3 is TGTGCCAGCAGCTTATCTTCGACAGTCCAAGAGACCCAGTACTTC.